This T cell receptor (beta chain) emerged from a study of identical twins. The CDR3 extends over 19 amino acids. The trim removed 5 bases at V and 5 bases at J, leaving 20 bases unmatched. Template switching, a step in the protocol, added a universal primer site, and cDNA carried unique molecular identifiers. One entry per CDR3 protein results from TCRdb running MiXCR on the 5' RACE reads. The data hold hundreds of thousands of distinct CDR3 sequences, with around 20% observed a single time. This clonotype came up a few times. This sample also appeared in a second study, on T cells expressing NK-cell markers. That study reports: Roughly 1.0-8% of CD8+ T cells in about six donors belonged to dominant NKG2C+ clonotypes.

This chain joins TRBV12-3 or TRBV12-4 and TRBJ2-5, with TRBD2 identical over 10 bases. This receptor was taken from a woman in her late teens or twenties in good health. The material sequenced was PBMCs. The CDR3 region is CASSPSRPRTSGLMETQYF. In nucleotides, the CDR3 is TGTGCCAGCAGTCCCTCACGTCCTAGGACTAGCGGCTTAATGGAGACCCAGTACTTC.